This T cell receptor (beta chain) was sequenced during a study of cytomegalovirus exposure and HLA in healthy donors. The CDR3 contains 15 residues. V lost 3 bases and J 7 bases, leaving 21 bases between the germline ends. Per germline, CDR1 GTSNPN and CDR2 SVGIG (reference sequence). As for the donors, each was a healthy bone marrow donor. PCR involved 60 Vbeta and 13 Jbeta primers. Profiling relied on immunoSEQ multiplex PCR, and the TCRdb table lists in-frame clones only, not all of them. The data hold 85,000 to 130,000 clones, with about 9.4% observed a single time. The sample consisted of PBMCs. The gene calls are TRBV30 and TRBJ1-2; weak D call: TRBD1 (6 bases). This receptor was identified in a man aged 35 to 55 in good health and CMV-seropositive. CDR3: CAWRESYRVVGGYTF. The CDR3 nucleotides read TGTGCCTGGAGGGAATCCTACAGGGTCGTCGGTGGCTACACCTTC.